One sample yielded the 28 T cell receptor beta chains listed below, sequenced in a study of CD8 T cells in Susac syndrome. With random hexamers, reverse transcription was performed on about 0.5 to 1 ug of RNA. TCRdb reprocessed the immunoSEQ multiplex PCR reads via MiXCR and lists one record per CDR3 protein. Here the sample spans around 120,000 distinct CDR3 sequences, roughly 93% being singletons. The sequenced sample consisted of CD4+ T cells from PBMCs. Every receptor here comes from a human donor with multiple sclerosis.

This chain uses TRBV10-2 with TRBJ2-5; a possible D gene is TRBD1 (5 bases). The CDR3 sequence is 12 residues long. The germline V and J ends were trimmed by 8 bases and 4 bases, with 11 bases remaining between them. Germline V lookup: CDR1 WSHSY, CDR2 SAAADI. The CDR3 loop is CASSQDIETQYF. The CDR3 bases are TGCGCCAGCTCTCAGGACATAGAGACCCAGTACTTC.

V and J are TRBV6-2 or TRBV6-3 and TRBJ2-4, with D possibly matching TRBD1 (6 bases). Trimming took off 6 bases at V and 5 bases at J, with 11 bases between the two ends. CDR3 size: 13 residues. CDR1 MNHEY and CDR2 SVGEGT come from the germline V gene. The CDR3 sequence: CASSLRQENIQYF. In DNA, the CDR3 is TGTGCCAGCAGCCTGCGACAGGAAAACATTCAGTACTTC.

The rearrangement joins TRBV18 to TRBJ2-3, with 7 positions matching TRBD2. The CDR3 is 15 amino acids. CDR1 is KGHSH and CDR2 is LQKENI in the germline V gene. Trimming took 4 bases from V and 3 from J; bases not matched to a gene: 7. The CDR3 sequence: CASSLSGLRTDTQYF. CDR3 coding DNA: TGTGCCAGCTCACTATCGGGACTAAGAACAGATACGCAGTATTTT.

V usage is TRBV6-5 and J usage is TRBJ1-1; D remains unclear. Germline CDR1 reads MNHEY; CDR2 reads SVGAGI. V gave up 3 bases and J gave up 6 bases, with 14 bases separating them. This CDR3 region has 14 residues. The CDR3 region has the DNA TGTGCCAGCAGTTATCAGCTGTTTAGCTCTGAAGCTTTCTTT. Encoded protein: CASSYQLFSSEAFF.

The V and J genes are TRBV6-4 and TRBJ1-5, with D tentatively TRBD1 (6 bases). V lost 6 bases and J lost 0, with 12 bases in between. In germline, CDR1 is MRHNA, CDR2 SNTAGT. CDR3 size: 15 residues. The CDR3: CASRDRPYSNQPQHF. The CDR3 nucleotides read TGTGCCAGCAGGGACAGACCCTATAGCAATCAGCCCCAGCATTTT.

The rearrangement joins TRBV7-9 to TRBJ2-2, with a possible D match to TRBD2 (5 bases). The CDR3 is 14 amino acids. Per the germline V gene, CDR1 is SEHNR and CDR2 is FQNEAQ (reference sequence). V was cut by 3 bases and J by 11 bases, with 16 bases left in between. The CDR3 nucleotides read TGTGCCAGCAGCTTGGGCGGACTTGCAGTCGAGCTGTTTTTT. Amino acids: CASSLGGLAVELFF.

The rearrangement links TRBV6-5 to TRBJ1-3; D is unresolved. CDR1 and CDR2 (germline): MNHEY, SVGAGI. V lost 0 bases, J lost 0 bases, and 6 bases lay in between. The CDR3 extends over 15 amino acids. This CDR3 is CASSYSPVSGNTIYF. Written as DNA, the CDR3 is TGTGCCAGCAGTTACTCGCCAGTCTCTGGAAACACCATATATTTT.

This clonotype was detected only once. The chain uses TRBV5-1 and TRBJ2-7; D may be TRBD1 or TRBD2 (5 bases each). The CDR3 spans 16 residues. V dropped 3 bases and J dropped 8 bases, with 24 bases sitting between them. Germline CDR1 and CDR2: SGHRS and YFSETQ. CDR3 amino acids: CASSWSSHGVPGQQYF. The CDR3 nucleotides read TGCGCCAGCAGCTGGTCATCTCATGGCGTCCCGGGGCAGCAGTACTTC.

The rearrangement uses TRBV11-3 and TRBJ1-2; D remains unclear. CDR1 SGHNT and CDR2 YENEEA come from the germline V gene. Trimming took 5 bases from V and 0 from J, leaving 7 bases between them. The CDR3 sequence is 13 residues long. The CDR3 DNA follows: TGTGCCAGCAGCCAGGTCTCTAACTATGGCTACACCTTC. This sequence encodes CASSQVSNYGYTF.

The V and J genes are TRBV4-3 and TRBJ1-2; 10 nucleotides line up with TRBD1. The CDR3 covers 15 residues. The trim removed 1 base at V and 4 bases at J, leaving 3 bases unmatched. Germline CDR1 is LGHNA and CDR2 is YSLEER. This CDR3 is CASSQGDRGLYGYTF. For the CDR3, the DNA is TGCGCCAGCAGCCAAGGTGACAGGGGGCTCTATGGCTACACCTTC.

The chain recombines TRBV6-6 with TRBJ2-3; TRBD1 aligns across 7 bases. Germline CDR1 is MNHNY and CDR2 is SVGAGI (reference sequence). J was trimmed by 4 bases and V by 4 bases; bases with no gene match: 8. The CDR3 is 15 residues long. Here the CDR3 DNA reads TGTGCCAGCAGTTTGGCCGGGACAGAATCAGATACGCAGTATTTT. It codes for CASSLAGTESDTQYF.

J is TRBJ2-7 and V is TRBV29-1; the match to TRBD1 covers 7 bases. Germline V gene data show CDR1 as SQVTM and CDR2 as ANQGSEA. The CDR3 runs to 17 residues. CDR3 sequence (DNA): TGCAGAGAGCGTTGGCCAATAGTCCGGGACAGCTCCTACGAGCAGTACTTC. Amino acids: CRERWPIVRDSSYEQYF.

This clonotype came up once. The V and J genes are TRBV12-3 or TRBV12-4 and TRBJ1-1, with 7 bases matching TRBD1. The J segment lost 8 bases and the V segment lost 6 bases, leaving 12 bases of the junction unmatched. The CDR3 covers 14 residues. CDR3 DNA sequence: TGTGCCAGCAGCGGACAGGTGGGTCTCCCCGAAGCTTTCTTT. It is translated as CASSGQVGLPEAFF.

This chain uses TRBV6-5 with TRBJ2-7; D remains ambiguous. The CDR3 is made up of 14 amino acids. The V gene's germline CDR1 is MNHEY and CDR2 SVGAGI. V lost 0 bases, J lost 1 base, and 7 bases lay in between. CDR3: CASSYSSLSYEQYF. The CDR3 nucleotides are TGTGCCAGCAGTTACTCTTCCTTGTCCTACGAGCAGTACTTC.

The CDR3 DNA is TGTGCCAGCAGTTACCCACTAGCGGGGGGGCGAGAGACCCAGTACTTC. Protein: CASSYPLAGGRETQYF. The V and J genes are TRBV6-2 or TRBV6-3 and TRBJ2-5; 13 bases match TRBD2. CDR3 size: 16 residues. V was clipped by 2 bases and J by 4 bases; unmatched bases: 4. The germline CDR1 and CDR2 sequences are MNHEY and SVGEGT.

The chain employs TRBV20-1 and TRBJ1-2; 9 bases map to TRBD1. Germline loops: CDR1 DFQATT, CDR2 SNEGSKA (reference sequence). CDR3 length: 13 amino acids. V shed 5 bases, J shed 5 bases, and the junction held 6 bases outside the gene matches. The CDR3 DNA reads as TGCAGTGCTCCTAATGACAGGGGGTATGGCTACACCTTC. It translates to CSAPNDRGYGYTF.

The chain recombines TRBV6-5 with TRBJ2-2; 8 bases agree with TRBD1. The junction had 7 bases not matched to a gene; V was cut back by 2 bases and J by 5 bases. The CDR3 consists of 16 residues. CDR1 and CDR2 (germline): MNHEY, SVGAGI. The CDR3, as DNA: TGTGCCAGCAGTTACCCAGACAGGGGTGGGACCGGGGAGCTGTTTTTT. Protein product: CASSYPDRGGTGELFF.

In nucleotides, the CDR3 is TGTGCCAGCAGTTTGCCTACCTTAGCCAAAAACATTCAGTACTTC. Its protein is CASSLPTLAKNIQYF. The V gene is TRBV28, the J gene TRBJ2-4, with D hard to call. CDR3 length equals 15 residues. Between the trimmed V and J ends, which lost 3 bases and 0 bases, there was a span of 9 bases. The germline CDR1 and CDR2 sequences are MDHEN and SYDVKM.

This rearrangement joins TRBV6-1 to TRBJ2-3; 11 nucleotides agree with TRBD1. With 2 bases clipped from V and 3 bases from J, the junction kept 7 bases outside the gene matches. This CDR3 comprises 17 residues. Germline-derived CDR1 and CDR2 are MNHNS and SASEGT. The CDR3 here is CASSESPGQGGTDTQYF. In DNA form, the CDR3 reads TGTGCCAGCAGTGAATCCCCGGGACAGGGGGGAACAGATACGCAGTATTTT.

V and J are TRBV29-1 and TRBJ1-1; D gene uncertain. The ends were cut back, 6 bases at V and 7 bases at J, with 12 bases in the middle. Per germline, CDR1 SQVTM and CDR2 ANQGSEA. CDR3 length: 11 amino acids. Here the CDR3 reads CSVTGVSEAFF. Here the CDR3 DNA reads TGCAGCGTGACGGGAGTGAGTGAAGCTTTCTTT.

CDR3: CASQGAMGSNQPQHF. CDR3 nucleotide sequence: TGTGCCAGCCAGGGGGCCATGGGGAGCAATCAGCCCCAGCATTTT. The chain employs TRBV2 and TRBJ1-5; 8 bases align to TRBD1. This CDR3 comprises 15 residues. From germline, CDR1 is SNHLY and CDR2 FYNNEI. After removal of 8 bases from V and 1 base from J, the junction contained 7 bases not matched to a gene.

The chain recombines TRBV18 with TRBJ1-5; D is unclear. The CDR3 has 15 amino acids. Looked up from germline, CDR1 is KGHSH and CDR2 is LQKENI. Trimming took 3 bases from V and 2 from J, leaving 11 bases between them. CDR3 amino acids: CASSPGSAGNQPQHF. CDR3 DNA: TGTGCCAGCTCACCTGGCTCCGCGGGCAATCAGCCCCAGCATTTT.

V and J are TRBV7-2 and TRBJ1-2; D is ambiguous. The length of the CDR3 is 15 residues. Trimming cost V 1 base and J 2 bases, with 11 bases left between them. Germline V CDR1 and CDR2: SGHTA, FQGNSA. CDR3 residues: CASSLGGSANYGYTF. The CDR3 DNA reads TGTGCCAGCAGCTTAGGAGGTTCGGCGAACTATGGCTACACCTTC. Full variable domain (outside the CDR3, taken from reference TRBV7-2 and TRBJ1-2): GAGVSQSPSNKVTEKGKDVELRCDPISGHTALYWYRQSLGQGLEFLIYFQGNSAPDKSGLPSDRFSAERTGGSVSTLTIQRTQQEDSAVYLCASSLGGSANYGYTFGSGTRLTVV.

V gene TRBV4-3 combines with J gene TRBJ1-3, with 9 bases lining up with TRBD1. V lost 3 bases and J lost 4; bases outside the gene matches: 4. Germline V CDR1 and CDR2: LGHNA, YSLEER. The CDR3 runs 15 residues. CDR3 in amino acids: CASSQTGTGGNTIYF. In DNA, the CDR3 is TGCGCCAGCAGCCAGACCGGGACAGGGGGAAACACCATATATTTT.

The genes are TRBV7-2 and TRBJ1-1, with D perhaps TRBD1 (5 bases). In germline, CDR1 is SGHTA, CDR2 FQGNSA. V was cut by 1 base and J by 6 bases, with 12 bases left in between. The CDR3 contains 14 residues. CDR3 nucleotides: TGTGCCAGCAGCTTAGTAGGCAGGGTGGCTGAAGCTTTCTTT. This codes for CASSLVGRVAEAFF.

V and J are TRBV19 and TRBJ1-6, with D possibly matching TRBD1 (5 bases). Germline V gene sequence: CDR1 LNHDA, CDR2 SQIVND (reference sequence). CDR3 length: 12 residues. V lost 5 bases and J lost 9, with 8 bases in between. CDR3 region: CASSPRGSPLHF. CDR3 bases: TGTGCCAGTAGTCCGAGGGGTTCACCCCTCCACTTT.

This clonotype has a single count. V and J are TRBV19 and TRBJ1-6; D is unresolved. V shed 3 bases and J shed 8 bases, with 11 bases lying between them. Germline V gene sequence: CDR1 LNHDA, CDR2 SQIVND (reference sequence). This CDR3 is 14 amino acids long. CDR3 in DNA: TGTGCCAGTAGTATCTCGGACGGGGATTCACCCCTCCACTTT. This codes for CASSISDGDSPLHF.

This rearrangement joins TRBV5-6 to TRBJ1-5; TRBD1 agrees at 10 bases. V trimming: 3 bases; J trimming: 6 bases; junction bases outside the gene matches: 12. Germline CDR1 reads SGHDT; CDR2 reads YYEEEE. The CDR3 runs 17 residues. The CDR3 bases are TGTGCCAGCAGCTCCACCCGACAGGGGGCGAAGGGTCAGCCCCAGCATTTT. Encoded protein: CASSSTRQGAKGQPQHF.